One and the same sample provided the 20 T cell receptor beta chains below, sequenced in a study of shared clonotypes between healthy human individuals. Only CD45RO-negative cells positively selected for CCR7 counted as naive CD8 cells, so terminally differentiated effector memory CD45RA+ cells were excluded. The assay was immunoSEQ multiplex PCR, and TCRdb's table has in-frame clones only and misses some. The sample holds some 2.1 million clones; about 95% are singletons and the top ten take more than 0.95%. The specimen was naive CD8+ T cells sorted from blood. The receptors shown here come from a man aged 18-30 years in good health.

The chain joins TRBV4-3 to TRBJ2-1; 7 nucleotides line up with TRBD2. V gave up 0 bases and J gave up 6 bases; unmatched junction bases: 11. Germline V gene sequence: CDR1 LGHNA, CDR2 YSLEER. This CDR3 has 17 amino acids. The CDR3 DNA reads TGCGCCAGCAGCCAAGAGGTGTGGGGGGAGGGCCCCAATGAGCAGTTCTTC. Protein product: CASSQEVWGEGPNEQFF.

The rearrangement uses TRBV9 and TRBJ1-2; 12 nucleotides align to TRBD1. The V gene end was trimmed by 5 bases and the J gene end by 7 bases; junction bases not matched to a gene: 3. CDR3 length equals 13 residues. Germline CDR1 SGDLS, CDR2 YYNGEE. The CDR3 reads CASRGQGASGYTF. CDR3 bases: TGTGCCAGCAGGGGACAGGGGGCATCTGGCTACACCTTC.

Worth noting for this clone: Other DNA sequences in this sample translate to the same CDR3. The rearrangement uses TRBV6-5 and TRBJ1-1; the D gene is possibly TRBD1 (6 bases). This CDR3 comprises 15 residues. Germline V CDR1 and CDR2: MNHEY, SVGAGI. V gave up 0 bases and J gave up 1 base, with 9 bases separating them. The CDR3 nucleotides are TGTGCCAGCAGTTACTCGTCGGGGGCGAACACTGAAGCTTTCTTT. As protein: CASSYSSGANTEAFF.

This clone was observed a single time. The chain combines TRBV11-2 with TRBJ2-7; 9 bases match TRBD1. CDR1 is SGHAT, CDR2 FQNNGV, per germline. Trimming cost V 6 bases and J 6 bases; bases outside gene matches: 3. The CDR3 runs 12 residues. The DNA of the CDR3 is TGTGCCAGCAGTTGGGACAGGGTCGAGCAGTACTTC. Translating gives CASSWDRVEQYF.

This clone was seen just once. The chain uses TRBV5-6 and TRBJ2-2, with 8 nucleotides matching TRBD2. The CDR3 length is 15 residues. The V segment lost 7 bases and the J segment 4 bases; nucleotides outside the gene matches: 9. Germline V gene data show CDR1 as SGHDT and CDR2 as YYEEEE. The CDR3 loop reads CASEYSGKGTGELFF. The CDR3 DNA reads as TGTGCCAGCGAATATAGCGGGAAGGGCACCGGGGAGCTGTTTTTT.

The rearrangement links TRBV27 to TRBJ1-4; D is ambiguous. Germline lookup yields CDR1 MNHEY and CDR2 SMNVEV (reference sequence). V lost 8 bases, J lost 8 bases, and 18 bases lay in between. The CDR3 contains 14 residues. In DNA form, the CDR3 reads TGTGCCAGCGGGCGGCAGGCCGAGAGAGAAAAACTGTTTTTT. Amino acid sequence: CASGRQAEREKLFF.

As regards this clone: Other DNA sequences in the sample encode the same CDR3. The V call is TRBV27, the J call TRBJ2-7, with TRBD1 matching 10 bases. CDR3 size: 14 residues. The trim removed 6 bases at V and 7 bases at J, leaving 9 bases unmatched. Germline V gene lookup returns CDR1 MNHEY and CDR2 SMNVEV (reference sequence). The CDR3: CASSPGQGVGEQYF. The CDR3 nucleotides are TGTGCCAGCAGCCCCGGACAGGGGGTGGGTGAGCAGTACTTC.

V usage is TRBV13 and J usage is TRBJ1-4; D remains unclear. V was pared by 5 bases and J by 7 bases, with 17 bases between. The germline CDR1 and CDR2 sequences are PRHDT and FYEKMQ (reference sequence). The CDR3 runs to 15 residues. The DNA of the CDR3 is TGTGCCAGCAGCGAAAACTCAGCGGGAGGTGAAAAACTGTTTTTT. The encoded protein is CASSENSAGGEKLFF.

This clone was recorded once. The chain joins TRBV6-1 to TRBJ2-7; D remains ambiguous. The CDR3 runs 15 residues. Trimming cost V 6 bases and J 2 bases, with 17 bases left between them. Looked up from germline, CDR1 is MNHNS and CDR2 is SASEGT. CDR3 sequence: CASSVRRLSTYEQYF. The CDR3 nucleotides read TGTGCCAGCAGCGTGAGACGTCTATCCACCTACGAGCAGTACTTC.

This chain joins TRBV14 and TRBJ2-1; D is possibly TRBD2 (5 bases). CDR1 is SGHDN and CDR2 is FVKESK in the germline V gene. CDR3 size: 15 residues. Trimming left V 1 base short and J 3 bases short, with 10 bases between. This chain's CDR3 is CASSQAGILYNEQFF. The CDR3 DNA follows: TGTGCCAGCAGCCAAGCCGGGATACTCTACAATGAGCAGTTCTTC.

Comment on this clone: The sample has other DNA sequences that encode this CDR3 too. This rearrangement joins TRBV28 to TRBJ1-5; TRBD1 agrees at 8 bases. The germline V gene encodes CDR1 MDHEN and CDR2 SYDVKM. V was pared by 3 bases and J by 3 bases, with 1 base of the junction left unmatched. The CDR3 is made up of 14 amino acids. The DNA of the CDR3 is TGTGCCAGCAGTTTTCAGGGGGCCAATCAGCCCCAGCATTTT. Its protein product is CASSFQGANQPQHF.

The table lists this clone with a count of one. This rearrangement joins TRBV7-9 to TRBJ2-2; 9 bases fit TRBD1. The CDR3 loop spans 14 amino acids. V shed 8 bases and J 6 bases; nucleotides not matched to a gene: 7. Looked up from germline, CDR1 is SEHNR and CDR2 is FQNEAQ (reference sequence). The CDR3 nucleotides are TGTGCCAGCGGCAGGACAGGGGTGGCCGGGGAGCTGTTTTTT. Its protein is CASGRTGVAGELFF.

The chain is built from TRBV5-4 and TRBJ2-3, with D possibly TRBD1 on 7 matching bases. This CDR3 region has 18 residues. The V end was cut by 5 bases, the J end by 0 bases, with 22 bases between. Germline CDR1 reads SGHNT; CDR2 reads YYREEE (reference sequence). In DNA form, the CDR3 reads TGTGCCAGCAGACCCCGGGCAGGGGGACTCCATAGCACAGATACGCAGTATTTT. Translation gives CASRPRAGGLHSTDTQYF.

This clone came up once. This chain joins TRBV19 and TRBJ2-7; 10 bases fit TRBD1. The CDR3 is 16 amino acids. Germline V gene data show CDR1 as LNHDA and CDR2 as SQIVND (reference sequence). The V and J ends lost 4 bases and 3 bases, in that order; junction bases with no gene match: 9. The chain's CDR3 is CASSTAGQGPDYEQYF. CDR3 nucleotides: TGTGCCAGTAGTACTGCGGGACAGGGGCCCGACTACGAGCAGTACTTC.

The chain has TRBV7-9 and TRBJ2-3; unclear D gene. This CDR3 is 15 amino acids long. CDR1 is SEHNR and CDR2 is FQNEAQ in the germline V gene (reference sequence). V dropped 5 bases and J dropped 2 bases, with 14 bases sitting between them. In DNA form, the CDR3 reads TGTGCCAGCAGCCCGCCGTCCGCAAACACAGATACGCAGTATTTT. This translates into CASSPPSANTDTQYF.

The genes are TRBV5-1 and TRBJ2-7; D is perhaps TRBD2 (5 bases). The germline gives CDR1 SGHRS, CDR2 YFSETQ. This CDR3 is built from 12 residues. V was pared by 5 bases and J by 5 bases, with 11 bases between. The CDR3 DNA reads TGCGCCAGCAGTTTAATGGGAGACGAGCAGTACTTC. Protein product: CASSLMGDEQYF. The whole variable domain, filled in from reference TRBV5-1 and TRBJ2-7, reads KAGVTQTPRYLIKTRGQQVTLSCSPISGHRSVSWYQQTPGQGLQFLFEYFSETQRNKGNFPGRFSGRQFSNSRSEMNVSTLELGDSALYLCASSLMGDEQYFGPGTRLTVT.

Turning to this clone: At the DNA level, this CDR3 is encoded by other sequences in the same sample as well. The chain couples TRBV4-1 to TRBJ1-5; D uncertain. V dropped 1 base and J dropped 5 bases, with 6 bases sitting between them. CDR1 and CDR2 from the germline V gene are MGHRA and YSYEKL. This CDR3 comprises 13 residues. CDR3: CASSQVIDQPQHF. The CDR3 DNA is TGCGCCAGCAGCCAAGTTATCGATCAGCCCCAGCATTTT.

V gene TRBV6-6 combines with J gene TRBJ2-1; TRBD2 is a possible D gene (6 bases). The germline CDR1 and CDR2 sequences are MNHNY and SVGAGI (reference sequence). Trimming stripped 0 bases from V and 5 bases from J, with 11 bases between. This CDR3 spans 15 amino acids. The CDR3, as DNA: TGTGCCAGCAGTTACTCGGGGGAGGACGACAATGAGCAGTTCTTC. It encodes CASSYSGEDDNEQFF.

This clone was recorded once. This chain connects TRBV27 to TRBJ2-7; TRBD1 aligns across 8 bases. V lost 4 bases and J lost 3; bases outside the gene matches: 5. This CDR3 contains 14 residues. Germline CDR1 and CDR2: MNHEY and SMNVEV (reference sequence). In DNA form, the CDR3 reads TGTGCCAGCAGTTCCCTCGGACAGGGCTACGAGCAGTACTTC. This translates into CASSSLGQGYEQYF.

The rearrangement joins TRBV15 to TRBJ1-1; D is unclear. V was trimmed by 3 bases and J by 3 bases, leaving 8 bases between them. Looked up from germline, CDR1 is LNHNV and CDR2 is YYDKDF (reference sequence). This CDR3 spans 13 amino acids. CDR3: CATSRFIYTEAFF. CDR3 sequence (DNA): TGTGCCACCAGCAGGTTTATATACACTGAAGCTTTCTTT. Full variable domain (rest looked up from reference TRBV15 and TRBJ1-1): DAMVIQNPRYQVTQFGKPVTLSCSQTLNHNVMYWYQQKSSQAPKLLFHYYDKDFNNEADTPDNFQSRRPNTSFCFLDIRSPGLGDTAMYLCATSRFIYTEAFFGQGTRLTVV.